The rows below give T cell receptor beta chains drawn from one sample of a study of cytomegalovirus exposure and HLA in healthy donors. TCRdb keeps only in-frame clones here, not all; method: immunoSEQ multiplex PCR. The table has roughly 140,000 clones, around 82% seen once. Sequenced sample: PBMCs. Every receptor here comes from a man in his forties in good health and CMV-seropositive. The CDR3 runs from the conserved cysteine through the conserved F or W. A D gene is named only where the DNA matches it firmly. Size is stated for part of the rows, as once, few or many counts, or as a class when the clone is expanded.

DNA	CDR3	V	D	size	J
TGTGCCAGCAGCCCCAGACAGAGTTATGGCTACACCTTC	CASSPRQSYGYTF	TRBV6-5	.	.	TRBJ1-2
TGTGCCAGCAGTTACTCAGGACAGCCGCTGGAAGGCTACACCTTC	CASSYSGQPLEGYTF	TRBV6-5	.	once	TRBJ1-2
TGTGCCAGCAGAGTACAGGGAGGCAATCAGCCCCAGCATTTT	CASRVQGGNQPQHF	TRBV6-6	.	.	TRBJ1-5
TGTGCCAGCAGCTTAGCGGGACAGGGGACTGAAGCTTTCTTT	CASSLAGQGTEAFF	TRBV7-6	TRBD1	few	TRBJ1-1
TGTGCCAGCAGCTTAGGAACAGGGCATGGCTACACCTTC	CASSLGTGHGYTF	TRBV11-3	.	.	TRBJ1-2
TGTGCCAGCAGCCCAATAGGAGAAACCTACGAGCAGTACTTC	CASSPIGETYEQYF	TRBV4-2	.	.	TRBJ2-7
TGTGCCAGCTCATCGGGCGCAGGGACAACCTACAATGAGCAGTTCTTC	CASSSGAGTTYNEQFF	TRBV11-2	.	few	TRBJ2-1
TGCGCCAGCAGCCAAGAGTTTGGGGGGGCATTTAGCACAGATACGCAGTATTTT	CASSQEFGGAFSTDTQYF	TRBV4-3	.	.	TRBJ2-3
TGTGCCAGCAGCTTAAGCGGGAGTGCCACAGATACGCAGTATTTT	CASSLSGSATDTQYF	TRBV7-9	TRBD2	few	TRBJ2-3
TGTGCCAGCAGACCCCTTGACATCTTTCCTTCCACTGAAGCTTTCTTT	CASRPLDIFPSTEAFF	TRBV2	.	.	TRBJ1-1
TGTGCCAGCAGCTTAAATGGGCGGGCTGGCGGGGAGCTGTTTTTT	CASSLNGRAGGELFF	TRBV7-3	.	.	TRBJ2-2
TGTGCCAGCAGCTCCTTGAGCTCCTACGAGCAGTACTTC	CASSSLSSYEQYF	TRBV7-9	.	.	TRBJ2-7
TGCGCCAGCAGAACGGACAGGTCCCTCGAAGCTTTCTTT	CASRTDRSLEAFF	TRBV10-1	TRBD1	.	TRBJ1-1
TGTGCCAGCAGCTTGGCAAGGGGGTCCAGCAATCAGCCCCAGCATTTT	CASSLARGSSNQPQHF	TRBV5-6	.	.	TRBJ1-5
TGTGCTAGTGGTTTGGATACGGGACAGGGCGGTCAGCCCCAGCATTTT	CASGLDTGQGGQPQHF	TRBV12-5	TRBD1	.	TRBJ1-5
TGCGCCAGCAGCGGCCGGGACAGGAGAACCACCGGGGAGCTGTTTTTT	CASSGRDRRTTGELFF	TRBV5-1	TRBD1	few	TRBJ2-2
TGTGCCAGCAGCATTAGCGGTACTGGGGTTGCGTACGAGCAGTACTTC	CASSISGTGVAYEQYF	TRBV7-2	.	.	TRBJ2-7
TGCGCCAGCAGCTTGGGAGTACAGGGGTCGACAGATACGCAGTATTTT	CASSLGVQGSTDTQYF	TRBV5-1	TRBD1	.	TRBJ2-3
TGCGCCAGCAGGGACAGGGGAACAGTTCACTTC	CASRDRGTVHF	TRBV5-1	TRBD1	.	TRBJ2-7
TGCGCCAGCAGCCCCGGGACTAGCGGGGTGGATGAGCAGTTCTTC	CASSPGTSGVDEQFF	TRBV5-1	TRBD2	once	TRBJ2-1
TGTGCCAGCAGTGAAGAAGCGTATACTTACACTAACACTGAAGCTTTCTTT	CASSEEAYTYTNTEAFF	TRBV6-1	.	few	TRBJ1-1